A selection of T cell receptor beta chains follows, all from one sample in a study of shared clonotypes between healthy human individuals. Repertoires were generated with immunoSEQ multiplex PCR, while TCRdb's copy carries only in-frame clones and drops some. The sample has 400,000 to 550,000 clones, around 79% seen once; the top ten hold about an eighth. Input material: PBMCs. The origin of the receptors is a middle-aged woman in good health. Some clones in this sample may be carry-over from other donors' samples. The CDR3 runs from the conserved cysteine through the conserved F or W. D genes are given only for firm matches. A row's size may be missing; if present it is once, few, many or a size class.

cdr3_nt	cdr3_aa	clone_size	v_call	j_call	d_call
TGTGCCAGCAGTGCCGGGATCTCCGGGGAGCTGTTTTTT	CASSAGISGELFF	once	TRBV6-4	TRBJ2-2	NA
TGCGCCAGCAGCTTGGGGGCGGCCCAATCCTACGAGCCGTACTTC	CASSLGAAQSYEPYF	once	TRBV5-1	TRBJ2-7	NA
TGTGCCAGCAGCTTAGTTTCCGTTTACAATGAGCAGTTCTTC	CASSLVSVYNEQFF	NA	TRBV7-9	TRBJ2-1	NA
TGTGCCAGCAGCCTCGGGACTCCACGCTACGAGCAGTACTTC	CASSLGTPRYEQYF	NA	TRBV12-1	TRBJ2-7	NA
TGTGCTTGTAGCGGGAGCACAGATACGCAGTATTTT	CACSGSTDTQYF	NA	TRBV30	TRBJ2-3	TRBD2
TGCGCCAGCAGACTTCGGGACAGTTCCTACGAGCAGTACTTC	CASRLRDSSYEQYF	NA	TRBV4-1	TRBJ2-7	TRBD1
TGTGCCAGCAGTCTAAAACAGGGATTAGACTATGGCTACACCTTC	CASSLKQGLDYGYTF	once	TRBV28	TRBJ1-2	NA
TGTGCCAGCACTCATCCTATGTCCTACAATGAGCAGTTCTTC	CASTHPMSYNEQFF	once	TRBV7-2	TRBJ2-1	NA
TGTGCCAGCAGCTTAAAGTCCGGCGCTAAAGCCTACAATGAGCAGTTCTTC	CASSLKSGAKAYNEQFF	NA	TRBV11-3	TRBJ2-1	NA
TGCGCCAGCAGCTTGGCGGGGGCGGACACTGAAGCTTTATTT	CASSLAGADTEALF	NA	TRBV5-1	TRBJ1-1	NA
TGTGCCAGCAGCCCCGACAGGAACTACGAGCAGTACTTC	CASSPDRNYEQYF	few	TRBV5-4	TRBJ2-7	NA
TGTGCCAGCAGTTACTCAGCGATCTACTACGAGCAGTACTTC	CASSYSAIYYEQYF	NA	TRBV6-5	TRBJ2-7	NA
TGCGCCAGCAGCTTGGAAGGGAGCGGTCAGCCCCAGCATTTT	CASSLEGSGQPQHF	NA	TRBV5-1	TRBJ1-5	NA
TGTGCCAGCAGCCCACAGATCTTGCAGTTAGGAGGCTACACCTTC	CASSPQILQLGGYTF	once	TRBV7-9	TRBJ1-2	NA
TGTGCCAGCAGCTTCGGTGCGAATGAGCAGTTCTTC	CASSFGANEQFF	NA	TRBV7-9	TRBJ2-1	NA
TGTGCCAGCAGTGACGGGACTAGCGGGGGAAGCACAGATACGCAGTATTTT	CASSDGTSGGSTDTQYF	NA	TRBV6-1	TRBJ2-3	TRBD2
TGTGCCAGCAGTGAAGCTCGGACAGAAAATCAGCCCCAGCATTTT	CASSEARTENQPQHF	NA	TRBV2	TRBJ1-5	NA
TGTGCCAGCAGTCCAGGGAAGTACTATGGCTACACCTTC	CASSPGKYYGYTF	NA	TRBV6-6	TRBJ1-2	NA
TGTGCCAGTAGTACCAGGGACAGGAACTACGAGCAGTACTTC	CASSTRDRNYEQYF	NA	TRBV19	TRBJ2-7	TRBD1
TGTGCCACTTCCGGGGGGTACGAGCAGTACTTC	CATSGGYEQYF	NA	TRBV10-3	TRBJ2-7	TRBD2
TGTGCCAGCAAACGGGACAGGGGTTACAATGAGCAGTTCTTC	CASKRDRGYNEQFF	few	TRBV28	TRBJ2-1	TRBD1
TGTGCCAGCAGTTGGGACAGATCTAACTATGGCTACACCTTC	CASSWDRSNYGYTF	NA	TRBV27	TRBJ1-2	TRBD1
TGTGCCAGCAGTTTCCTCCGGGGGGACAGCACCTTC	CASSFLRGDSTF	NA	TRBV28	TRBJ1-2	TRBD1
TGTGCCAGCAGTGACCAAAGAGGAAACACCATATATTTT	CASSDQRGNTIYF	NA	TRBV6-1	TRBJ1-3	NA
TGCGCCAGCAGCCTTGCCAGAGGACAGGGAAACACCATATATTTT	CASSLARGQGNTIYF	few	TRBV4-1	TRBJ1-3	NA
TGTGCCAGCAGTACCGGGACCCACACAGATACGCAGTATTTT	CASSTGTHTDTQYF	NA	TRBV6-6	TRBJ2-3	NA
TGTGCCAGCAGCCTCTCGACTAGCGGGAGCTACAATGAGCAGTTCTTC	CASSLSTSGSYNEQFF	few	TRBV7-8	TRBJ2-1	TRBD2
TGTGCCAGCAGCGAGGACTCGAGTCGCGGGATGAACACTGAAGCTTTCTTT	CASSEDSSRGMNTEAFF	NA	TRBV5-6	TRBJ1-1	NA
TGCAGCGTTGAATCGACAGGGGGATCAGATACGCAGTATTTT	CSVESTGGSDTQYF	NA	TRBV29-1	TRBJ2-3	TRBD1
TGTGCCTGGAGTGTTTCGCAGTATGGCTACACCTTC	CAWSVSQYGYTF	NA	TRBV30	TRBJ1-2	NA
TGTGCCAGTAGTATCAGCGTTCCGCCTGGAAACACCATATATTTT	CASSISVPPGNTIYF	NA	TRBV19	TRBJ1-3	NA
TGTGCCAGCAGCTTAGTACTAGCGGTGACCTACGAGCAGTACTTC	CASSLVLAVTYEQYF	NA	TRBV13	TRBJ2-7	TRBD2
TGTGCCAGCAGCCCCCGACTAGCGGGGGAGACCCAGTACTTC	CASSPRLAGETQYF	NA	TRBV4-2	TRBJ2-5	TRBD2
TGTGCCAGCAGTGAGCGACAGGGCCTCTCCTACGAGCAGTACTTC	CASSERQGLSYEQYF	NA	TRBV6-1	TRBJ2-7	TRBD1
TGTGCCAGCAGCTTATCGAGCAGGGGGTACTATGGCTACACCTTC	CASSLSSRGYYGYTF	NA	TRBV7-9	TRBJ1-2	TRBD1
TGTGCCAGCAGCTCCCTTAATGCGAACACCGGGGAGCTGTTTTTT	CASSSLNANTGELFF	NA	TRBV5-4	TRBJ2-2	NA
TGTGCCAGCAGCACAGGGGGGGCAGGGGGCCAAGAGACCCAGTACTTC	CASSTGGAGGQETQYF	once	TRBV7-7	TRBJ2-5	NA
TGCAGCGTTAGCGGGAGGGCCAACACCGGGGAGCTGTTTTTT	CSVSGRANTGELFF	NA	TRBV29-1	TRBJ2-2	TRBD2
TGCGCCAGCAGCCCCCGGGTAGCGGGAGGTGAGCAGTACTTC	CASSPRVAGGEQYF	few	TRBV4-1	TRBJ2-5	TRBD2
TGCGCCAGCAGCCCGGTCGAAGAGACCCAGTACTTC	CASSPVEETQYF	NA	TRBV5-1	TRBJ2-5	NA
TGTGCCAGCACCCGGGACTCCGAGAACACCGGGGAGCTGTTTTTT	CASTRDSENTGELFF	NA	TRBV28	TRBJ2-2	NA
TGCGCCAGCAGCCTCGCGGTAGATACGCAGTATTTT	CASSLAVDTQYF	NA	TRBV5-1	TRBJ2-3	NA